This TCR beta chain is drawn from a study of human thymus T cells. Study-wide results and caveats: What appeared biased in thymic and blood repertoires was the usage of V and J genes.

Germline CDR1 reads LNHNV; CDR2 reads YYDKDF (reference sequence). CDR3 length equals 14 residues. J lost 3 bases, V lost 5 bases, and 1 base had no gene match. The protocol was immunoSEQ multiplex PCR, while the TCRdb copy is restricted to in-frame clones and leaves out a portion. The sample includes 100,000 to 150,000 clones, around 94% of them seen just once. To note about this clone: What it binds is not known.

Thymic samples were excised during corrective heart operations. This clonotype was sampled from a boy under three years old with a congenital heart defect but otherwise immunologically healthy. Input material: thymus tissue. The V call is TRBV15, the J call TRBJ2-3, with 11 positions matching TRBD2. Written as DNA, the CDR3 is TGTGCCACCAGCCTAGCGGGGGGTACAGATACGCAGTATTTT. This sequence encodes CATSLAGGTDTQYF.